What follows is one T cell receptor (beta chain) and its context. Clones were sequenced by immunoSEQ multiplex PCR, and TCRdb holds only the in-frame ones, with some missing. The repertoire consists of about 360,000 clones, with approximately 86% occurring once and the leading ten covering roughly 3.1%. CDR1 is SGHRS and CDR2 is YFSETQ in the germline V gene. The CDR3 length is 15 residues. With 0 bases removed from V and 3 bases from J, the gap between germline ends came to 13 bases. These data belong to a study of blood T cell repertoires in COVID-19. Study in general: The analysed material was cDNA or gDNA that came from T cells, B-cell-depleted T cells, or PBMCs.

Sequencing was done on a sample of peripheral blood. The chain links TRBV5-1 to TRBJ2-7, with a weak D call TRBD2 (6 bases). This clonotype was obtained from a human donor in a cohort sampled during active COVID-19. Here the CDR3 reads CASSLEAVGGYEQYF. CDR3 sequence (DNA): TGCGCCAGCAGCTTGGAGGCAGTCGGGGGCTACGAGCAGTACTTC.